This T cell receptor beta chain was retrieved from a study of tumor and adjacent non-tumor tissue in lung cancer. On the study more broadly: Patients comprised roughly 12 adenocarcinoma, 2 squamous cell carcinoma and 1 small cell lung cancer. Study-wide findings and caveats: Shorter survival was associated with higher TCR diversity in tumors.

As for this clonotype: Antigen: not known.

This sample's RNA came from whole unsorted tissue. This non-tumor lung sample came from over 3 cm beyond the tumor edge. Newly diagnosed lung cancer patients had thoracic surgery in China, August–late 2014, without prior chemotherapy. A modified ARM-PCR protocol with three rounds of nested PCR amplified TCRbeta. In TCRdb, the multiplex PCR reads were re-called with MiXCR into one record per CDR3 protein. The sample lists some 70,000 distinct CDR3 sequences; less than 75% were seen once. The material sequenced was distant non-tumor lung tissue. The source is a woman in her fifties or sixties with non-small cell lung cancer.

This chain's CDR3 is CSARDWPNHNEQFF. The DNA of the CDR3 is TGCAGTGCTAGAGATTGGCCAAACCATAATGAGCAGTTCTTC. The chain has TRBV20-1 and TRBJ2-1; D not resolved. This CDR3 has 14 amino acids. Germline loops: CDR1 DFQATT, CDR2 SNEGSKA (reference sequence). Trimming took 0 bases from V and 7 from J, leaving 13 bases between them.